Listed here are 22 T cell receptor beta chains from one sample, sequenced in a study of blood T cell repertoires in COVID-19. Repertoires were generated with immunoSEQ multiplex PCR, while TCRdb's copy carries only in-frame clones and drops some. The sample contains approximately 200,000 clones, 80% to 90% of which appear only once. Sequenced sample: PBMCs or T cells enriched from blood (not recorded which). The origin of the receptors is a young woman who had been exposed to COVID-19.

This clone was detected only once. The V call is TRBV4-2, the J call TRBJ2-1; the D gene is possibly TRBD2 (6 bases). With 0 bases removed from V and 5 bases from J, the gap between germline ends came to 11 bases. Germline V gene sequence: CDR1 LGHNA, CDR2 YNFKEQ. This CDR3 comprises 15 residues. The CDR3 sequence is CASSQDFERDNEQFF. The CDR3 region has the DNA TGTGCCAGCAGCCAAGATTTCGAGCGGGACAATGAGCAGTTCTTC.

As DNA, the CDR3 is TGTGCCAGCAGTGTCCGGGAGTGGACTGAAGCTTTCTTT. This codes for CASSVREWTEAFF. The chain recombines TRBV11-2 with TRBJ1-1; no clear D gene. Germline-derived CDR1 and CDR2 are SGHAT and FQNNGV. The length of the CDR3 is 13 residues. Trimming took off 6 bases at V and 5 bases at J, with 13 bases between the two ends.

The V gene is TRBV29-1, the J gene TRBJ2-2; 10 bases fit TRBD2. Germline V lookup: CDR1 SQVTM, CDR2 ANQGSEA. The length of the CDR3 is 16 residues. V lost 3 bases and J lost 6; bases outside the gene matches: 10. The CDR3 protein is CSVEASGSIYSGELFF. The CDR3 coding sequence is TGCAGCGTTGAGGCTAGCGGGAGCATTTATTCCGGGGAGCTGTTTTTT.

The chain uses TRBV28 and TRBJ2-7; D unresolved. The CDR3 extends over 10 amino acids. Germline loops: CDR1 MDHEN, CDR2 SYDVKM. Trimming took off 8 bases at V and 2 bases at J, with 4 bases between the two ends. CDR3 sequence: CASGPYEQYF. The CDR3 DNA follows: TGTGCCAGCGGCCCCTACGAGCAGTACTTC.

This chain uses TRBV14 with TRBJ2-7; D not resolved. The length of the CDR3 is 13 residues. Germline V lookup: CDR1 SGHDN, CDR2 FVKESK. V lost 3 bases and J 0 bases, leaving 6 bases between the germline ends. Here the CDR3 reads CASSQISSYEQYF. The CDR3 DNA follows: TGTGCCAGCAGCCAGATTAGCTCCTACGAGCAGTACTTC.

This clone was recorded only once. Other DNA sequences in this specimen translate into the identical CDR3. The V call is TRBV7-9, the J call TRBJ1-3; D unclear. V lost 2 bases to trimming and J lost 0 bases, with 5 bases between them. CDR1 is SEHNR and CDR2 is FQNEAQ in the germline V gene (reference sequence). The CDR3 is made up of 14 amino acids. Written as DNA, the CDR3 is TGTGCCAGCAGCTTAACTGTCTCTGGAAACACCATATATTTT. It encodes CASSLTVSGNTIYF.

The chain links TRBV11-3 to TRBJ2-1; D gene unclear. CDR3 length: 13 residues. The germline V and J ends were trimmed by 0 bases and 7 bases, with 7 bases remaining between them. Germline CDR1 is SGHNT and CDR2 is YENEEA. CDR3 bases: TGTGCCAGCAGCTTAGATCTTGTGAATGAGCAGTTCTTC. As protein: CASSLDLVNEQFF.

This chain links TRBV7-9 with TRBJ1-6, with no clear D. The V end lost 4 bases, the J end lost 9 bases, and 16 bases lay between the germline ends. Germline V gene sequence: CDR1 SEHNR, CDR2 FQNEAQ (reference sequence). The CDR3 length is 15 residues. CDR3: CASSSKAADGSPLHF. Written as DNA, the CDR3 is TGTGCCAGCAGCTCGAAGGCAGCGGACGGTTCACCCCTCCACTTT.

The V and J genes are TRBV7-2 and TRBJ2-2, with D unclear. The CDR3 extends over 16 amino acids. The germline gives CDR1 SGHTA, CDR2 FQGNSA. V gave up 1 base and J gave up 0 bases, with 9 bases separating them. The CDR3 loop is CASSLVGGANTGELFF. The CDR3 DNA sequence: TGTGCCAGCAGCTTAGTTGGCGGAGCGAACACCGGGGAGCTGTTTTTT.

This chain connects TRBV2 to TRBJ1-3; D is unresolved. The CDR3 extends over 13 amino acids. Deletions cut 7 bases from V and 0 bases from J, with 7 bases between. Germline CDR1 and CDR2: SNHLY and FYNNEI. Written as DNA, the CDR3 is TGTGCCAGCAACGGGAACTCTGGAAACACCATATATTTT. It translates to CASNGNSGNTIYF. Looking up the rest from reference TRBV2 and TRBJ1-3 gives the full variable domain: EPEVTQTPSHQVTQMGQEVILRCVPISNHLYFYWYRQILGQKVEFLVSFYNNEISEKSEIFDDQFSVERPDGSNFTLKIRSTKLEDSAMYFCASNGNSGNTIYFGEGSWLTVV.

This chain connects TRBV21-1 to TRBJ1-3; the table's D call, TRBD1, was not checked against the DNA. TRBV21-1 represents a pseudogene. CDR3 length: 15 residues. CDR3 in amino acids: CASSRYSFSGNTIYF. As DNA, the CDR3 is TGTGCCAGCAGCAGATACAGCTTCTCTGGAAACACCATATATTTT.

The chain carries TRBV6-5 and TRBJ2-5; unclear D gene. The CDR3 is 13 residues long. Germline V gene lookup returns CDR1 MNHEY and CDR2 SVGAGI. The V end lost 6 bases, the J end lost 5 bases, and 13 bases lay between the germline ends. The CDR3 spells CASRDSPVETQYF. The DNA of the CDR3 is TGTGCCAGCAGGGATAGCCCGGTGGAGACCCAGTACTTC.

The V gene is TRBV11-2, the J gene TRBJ2-7; a weak D match, TRBD1 (5 bases). V gave up 4 bases and J gave up 2 bases, with 12 bases separating them. From germline, CDR1 is SGHAT and CDR2 FQNNGV. This CDR3 has 14 amino acids. The chain's CDR3 is CASSSITGPYEQYF. In nucleotides, the CDR3 is TGTGCCAGCAGCTCAATCACAGGCCCCTACGAGCAGTACTTC. The variable domain in full, completed from reference TRBV11-2 and TRBJ2-7, reads EAGVAQSPRYKIIEKRQSVAFWCNPISGHATLYWYQQILGQGPKLLIQFQNNGVVDDSQLPKDRFSAERLKGVDSTLKIQPAKLEDSAVYLCASSSITGPYEQYFGPGTRLTVT.

The V and J genes are TRBV19 and TRBJ2-5; D is unresolved. The germline V gene encodes CDR1 LNHDA and CDR2 SQIVND (reference sequence). V lost 5 bases to trimming and J lost 5 bases, with 15 bases between them. The CDR3 spans 14 residues. CDR3: CASSAYRLYETQYF. CDR3 nucleotide sequence: TGTGCCAGTAGTGCCTATCGGTTGTACGAGACCCAGTACTTC.

The gene calls are TRBV6-5 and TRBJ1-2; unclear D gene. Trimming removed 2 bases at V and 5 bases at J, with 15 bases between. The CDR3 spans 15 residues. The germline V gene has CDR1 MNHEY and CDR2 SVGAGI. The CDR3 sequence is CASSYDAGLRYGYTF. The CDR3 DNA follows: TGTGCCAGCAGTTACGACGCGGGGTTGAGATATGGCTACACCTTC.

The rearrangement joins TRBV7-9 to TRBJ2-1, with 11 bases lining up with TRBD2. J lost 1 base, V lost 3 bases, and 2 bases had no gene match. The CDR3 has 16 amino acids. Germline V gene lookup returns CDR1 SEHNR and CDR2 FQNEAQ (reference sequence). The CDR3 reads CASSFVAGGSYNEQFF. CDR3 in DNA: TGTGCCAGCAGCTTTGTAGCGGGAGGGTCCTACAATGAGCAGTTCTTC.

The chain joins TRBV5-4 to TRBJ2-7; TRBD2 aligns across 10 bases. The CDR3 is made up of 18 amino acids. V lost 1 base to trimming and J lost 4 bases; unmatched junction nucleotides: 14. CDR1 and CDR2 from the germline V gene are SGHNT and YYREEE (reference sequence). CDR3 DNA sequence: TGTGCCAGCAGCTTGTGGCAGGCGAGGGCTAGCGGGAGATACGAGCAGTACTTC. It encodes CASSLWQARASGRYEQYF.

This clone showed up just once. V gene TRBV9 combines with J gene TRBJ2-6; 8 bases align to TRBD2. The V and J ends lost 3 bases and 0 bases, in that order; junction bases with no gene match: 8. Germline CDR1 reads SGDLS; CDR2 reads YYNGEE. This CDR3 comprises 18 residues. The CDR3 DNA is TGTGCCAGCAGCGCCACTAGCGGAAGATTCTCTGGGGCCAACGTCCTGACTTTC. As protein: CASSATSGRFSGANVLTF. Together with reference TRBV9 and TRBJ2-6, the CDR3 gives the full variable domain: DSGVTQTPKHLITATGQRVTLRCSPRSGDLSVYWYQQSLDQGLQFLIQYYNGEERAKGNILERFSAQQFPDLHSELNLSSLELGDSALYFCASSATSGRFSGANVLTFGAGSRLTVL.

This clone was seen more than once but under ten times. The V call is TRBV11-2, the J call TRBJ2-2; 12 positions match TRBD2. CDR1 is SGHAT and CDR2 is FQNNGV in the germline V gene. The CDR3 is 15 residues long. V dropped 5 bases and J dropped 4; count of bases not matched to a gene: 2. CDR3 in DNA: TGTGCCAGCAGCCTAGCGGGAGGGCCCACCGGGGAGCTGTTTTTT. Amino acids: CASSLAGGPTGELFF.

This clone was seen only once. The V call is TRBV2, the J call TRBJ1-5, with 11 bases that match TRBD1. J was trimmed by 4 bases and V by 3 bases; bases with no gene match: 5. Germline V gene lookup returns CDR1 SNHLY and CDR2 FYNNEI. The CDR3 has 16 amino acids. As DNA, the CDR3 is TGTGCCAGCAGTGAGGACGGGGACAGGGGGAATCAGCCCCAGCATTTT. Its translation: CASSEDGDRGNQPQHF.

Concerning this clone itself: The sample carries other DNA sequences with the same CDR3. The rearrangement joins TRBV3-1 (or the pseudogene TRBV3-2) to TRBJ1-2, with TRBD1 matching 8 bases. Germline loops: CDR1 LGHDT, CDR2 YNNKEL (reference sequence). This CDR3 contains 12 residues. The trim removed 6 bases at V and 7 bases at J, leaving 4 bases unmatched. CDR3 nucleotides: TGTGCCAGCAGTCCAGACAGGGGTGGCTACACCTTC. This gives the protein CASSPDRGGYTF.

V and J are TRBV6-5 and TRBJ1-5, with 7 bases that match TRBD1. Germline CDR1 and CDR2: MNHEY and SVGAGI. This CDR3 is built from 14 residues. J gave up 5 bases and V 4 bases, and 5 bases lay outside the gene matches. The CDR3 protein is CASSLIQGDQPQHF. CDR3 nucleotides: TGTGCCAGCAGTTTAATCCAGGGGGATCAGCCCCAGCATTTT.